The source of this T cell receptor beta chain is a study of early T cells in non-severe SARS-CoV-2 infection. Overall study context: Whole-blood bulk RNA, unsorted, was sequenced, and chains were unpaired.

Overall study findings and caveats: VDJdb matches were skewed toward anti-spike CD8 T cell responses.

There are 13 residues in the CDR3. Deletions cut 6 bases from V and 3 bases from J, with 13 bases between. Germline V gene sequence: CDR1 SQVTM, CDR2 ANQGSEA. A single record per CDR3 protein comes from TCRdb applying MiXCR to the 5' RACE reads. Among tens of thousands of distinct CDR3 sequences listed, about 10% were seen once. To note about this clonotype: The antigen remains undetermined.

The sample taken for sequencing was whole blood. This clonotype originated in an adult who was a healthcare worker with PCR-confirmed SARS-CoV-2 infection or an uninfected control (not recorded which). The J gene is TRBJ2-3, the V gene TRBV29-1; either TRBD1 or TRBD2 may supply D (5 bases each). CDR3 in DNA: TGCAGCGTCCGGGACCTGAGGACAGATACGCAGTATTTT. Protein product: CSVRDLRTDTQYF.